The next 23 T cell receptor beta chains were all read from a single sample in a study of Ad26.COV2.S vaccination and SARS-CoV-2 variants. Data came from immunoSEQ multiplex PCR; TCRdb stores just in-frame clones and leaves some out. The data show fewer than 800,000 clones, approximately 88% seen once. Treatment specified: 15 to 20 received Ad26.COV2.S at low or high dose, single or two shots; five or six received placebo; per-sample allocation not given. Sampling took place 63 days after the first vaccine or placebo injection. The sample in question was peripheral blood, obtained in a trial of Ad26.COV2.S vaccine versus placebo. The receptors come from a person between 18 and 65 years old who received the Ad26.COV2.S COVID-19 vaccine or a placebo.

This clone was observed a handful of times. The chain joins TRBV5-1 to TRBJ1-5, with D unresolved. The V and J ends lost 0 bases and 0 bases respectively, with 7 bases between them. This CDR3 is built from 15 residues. Germline V CDR1 and CDR2: SGHRS, YFSETQ. In DNA form, the CDR3 reads TGCGCCAGCAGCTTGGACGGCTTTAGCAATCAGCCCCAGCATTTT. The encoded protein is CASSLDGFSNQPQHF.

The chain joins TRBV5-1 to TRBJ1-1; D is possibly TRBD1 (5 bases). CDR1 and CDR2 (germline): SGHRS, YFSETQ. The CDR3 runs 16 residues. The V gene lost 0 bases and the J gene lost 1 base, with 13 bases spanning the gap. The CDR3 sequence is CASSLVPTGGNTEAFF. Written as DNA, the CDR3 is TGCGCCAGCAGCTTGGTCCCCACGGGGGGGAACACTGAAGCTTTCTTT.

This clone was observed once. J is TRBJ2-5 and V is TRBV6-6; D gene unclear. V lost 2 bases to trimming and J lost 2 bases, with 9 bases between them. The CDR3 runs 14 residues. CDR1 is MNHNY, CDR2 SVGAGI, per germline (reference sequence). CDR3 sequence reads: CASSYGRNQETQYF. CDR3 DNA: TGTGCCAGCAGTTACGGGCGGAATCAAGAGACCCAGTACTTC.

The genes are TRBV9 and TRBJ2-1; possibly TRBD1 for D (6 bases). Germline V gene data show CDR1 as SGDLS and CDR2 as YYNGEE. V was cut by 3 bases and J by 8 bases, with 18 bases left in between. The CDR3 is 15 amino acids. CDR3 bases: TGTGCCAGCAGCGCCCTCACAGGGTCTCTGGATGAGCAGTTCTTC. Its translation: CASSALTGSLDEQFF. Variable domain in full (rest from reference TRBV9 and TRBJ2-1): DSGVTQTPKHLITATGQRVTLRCSPRSGDLSVYWYQQSLDQGLQFLIQYYNGEERAKGNILERFSAQQFPDLHSELNLSSLELGDSALYFCASSALTGSLDEQFFGPGTRLTVL.

The sample holds one count of this clone. This sequence joins TRBV18 and TRBJ1-1; a possible D gene is TRBD1 (5 bases). V was trimmed by 3 bases and J by 4 bases, leaving 18 bases between them. From germline, CDR1 is KGHSH and CDR2 LQKENI. CDR3 length: 16 amino acids. CDR3 residues: CASSPILGRESTEAFF. CDR3 in DNA: TGTGCCAGCTCACCGATTCTGGGCAGGGAGAGCACTGAAGCTTTCTTT. Full variable domain (rest looked up from reference TRBV18 and TRBJ1-1): NAGVMQNPRHLVRRRGQEARLRCSPMKGHSHVYWYRQLPEEGLKFMVYLQKENIIDESGMPKERFSAEFPKEGPSILRIQQVVRGDSAAYFCASSPILGRESTEAFFGQGTRLTVV.

The chain is built from TRBV2 and TRBJ2-4; TRBD2 matches 10 bases. Germline V lookup: CDR1 SNHLY, CDR2 FYNNEI. The CDR3 runs 16 residues. J gave up 6 bases and V 7 bases, and 12 bases lay outside the gene matches. Here the CDR3 reads CASNQGLASDLNIQYF. DNA for the CDR3: TGTGCCAGCAACCAGGGACTAGCGAGTGATCTAAACATTCAGTACTTC.

This clone has more than one count but fewer than ten. J is TRBJ1-3 and V is TRBV5-4; TRBD1 is a possible D gene (6 bases). The CDR3 loop spans 16 amino acids. Germline V gives CDR1 SGHNT, CDR2 YYREEE (reference sequence). V gave up 4 bases and J gave up 0 bases, with 14 bases separating them. CDR3: CASSQAEQGSGNTIYF. CDR3 coding DNA: TGTGCCAGCAGCCAAGCCGAACAGGGCTCTGGAAACACCATATATTTT.

This chain connects TRBV19 to TRBJ2-1; 7 bases align to TRBD2. The ends lost 3 bases at V and 8 bases at J; junction bases unmatched: 13. The CDR3 is made up of 16 amino acids. Germline V gives CDR1 LNHDA, CDR2 SQIVND (reference sequence). The CDR3 DNA reads TGTGCCAGTAGTATTCGGGCTAGCGGAGGCCCCGATGAGCAGTTCTTC. Protein: CASSIRASGGPDEQFF.

The chain links TRBV6-2 or TRBV6-3 to TRBJ2-2; 9 bases map to TRBD2. CDR1 MNHEY and CDR2 SVGEGT come from the germline V gene. V was pared by 6 bases and J by 0 bases, with 8 bases of the junction left unmatched. The CDR3 extends over 17 amino acids. The CDR3 bases are TGTGCCAGCAGCCCCTGGCGGGGGGGCTCGAACACCGGGGAGCTGTTTTTT. It yields the protein CASSPWRGGSNTGELFF.

V is TRBV19 and J is TRBJ2-3, with D tentatively TRBD2 (5 bases). CDR3 length equals 15 residues. Germline assignment: CDR1 LNHDA and CDR2 SQIVND (reference sequence). Trimming pared 6 bases from V and 6 bases from J, leaving 19 bases between. The CDR3 is CASSDPDSTYDTQYF. DNA of the CDR3: TGTGCCAGTAGCGACCCGGACTCAACCTATGATACGCAGTATTTT.

The chain uses TRBV5-1 and TRBJ2-7; 8 bases align to TRBD2. The CDR3 runs to 14 residues. The germline V gene has CDR1 SGHRS and CDR2 YFSETQ. J gave up 6 bases and V 1 base, and 6 bases lay outside the gene matches. This chain's CDR3 is CASSLTSGSGEQYF. CDR3 sequence (DNA): TGCGCCAGCAGCTTGACCAGCGGGAGCGGCGAGCAGTACTTC. Drawing the rest from reference TRBV5-1 and TRBJ2-7, the complete variable domain is KAGVTQTPRYLIKTRGQQVTLSCSPISGHRSVSWYQQTPGQGLQFLFEYFSETQRNKGNFPGRFSGRQFSNSRSEMNVSTLELGDSALYLCASSLTSGSGEQYFGPGTRLTVT.

The V and J genes are TRBV6-2 or TRBV6-3 and TRBJ1-1; TRBD1 might be the D (5 bases). Trimming pared 6 bases from V and 8 bases from J, leaving 10 bases between. The CDR3 consists of 11 residues. CDR1 is MNHEY and CDR2 is SVGEGT in the germline V gene. The CDR3 loop reads CASSWGPEAFF. CDR3 coding DNA: TGTGCCAGCAGCTGGGGACCGGAAGCTTTCTTT.

A remark on this clone: In the same sample, other DNA sequences code for this CDR3. The chain joins TRBV18 to TRBJ2-5; a weak D match, TRBD2 (6 bases). The V end lost 6 bases, the J end lost 1 base, and 12 bases lay between the germline ends. The CDR3 spans 14 residues. Germline values: CDR1 KGHSH, CDR2 LQKENI. The CDR3 sequence is CASSPQGGQETQYF. The CDR3 coding sequence is TGTGCCAGCTCCCCGCAGGGAGGCCAAGAGACCCAGTACTTC.

The V call is TRBV5-1, the J call TRBJ2-1, with TRBD2 identical over 7 bases. V gave up 1 base and J gave up 7 bases; unmatched junction bases: 5. Germline V gene data show CDR1 as SGHRS and CDR2 as YFSETQ. The CDR3 is made up of 14 amino acids. CDR3 bases: TGCGCCAGCAGCTTGTTTGGCGGGAGTAATGAGCAGTTCTTC. This translates into CASSLFGGSNEQFF.

The chain has TRBV3-1 (or the pseudogene TRBV3-2) and TRBJ2-3; tentative D call: TRBD2 (5 bases). V lost 2 bases and J lost 6, with 15 bases in between. The germline CDR1 and CDR2 sequences are LGHDT and YNNKEL (reference sequence). The CDR3 is made up of 15 amino acids. The CDR3 region is CASSQLAGARDTQYF. The CDR3 nucleotides read TGTGCCAGCAGCCAATTGGCGGGCGCACGCGATACGCAGTATTTT.

This chain joins TRBV12-5 and TRBJ2-1, with unresolved D. The CDR3 is 11 amino acids. Deletions cut 2 bases from V and 7 bases from J, with 3 bases between. Germline V lookup: CDR1 LGHNT, CDR2 FRNRAP. In DNA form, the CDR3 reads TGTGCTAGTGGTTTGACGAATGAGCAGTTCTTC. Translating gives CASGLTNEQFF.

The J gene is TRBJ2-7, the V gene TRBV7-8; TRBD1 matches 10 bases. This CDR3 has 14 residues. V shed 6 bases and J 4 bases; nucleotides not matched to a gene: 6. From germline, CDR1 is SGHVS and CDR2 FQNEAQ. Here the CDR3 DNA reads TGTGCCAGCAGTTTGACGGGACAGGGGTACGAGCAGTACTTC. This translates into CASSLTGQGYEQYF.

The V call is TRBV5-6, the J call TRBJ2-7; TRBD2 agrees at 8 bases. The CDR3 runs to 15 residues. The trim removed 7 bases at V and 2 bases at J, leaving 11 bases unmatched. In germline, CDR1 is SGHDT, CDR2 YYEEEE. The CDR3 loop is CASGPLAGSPYEQYF. The DNA for the CDR3 is TGTGCCAGCGGCCCTTTAGCGGGGTCTCCCTACGAGCAGTACTTC.

The CDR3 DNA reads TGCGCCAGCAGCTTGCTCCAGGACCGGGGCTCCTACAATGAGCAGTTCTTC. Its protein is CASSLLQDRGSYNEQFF. This chain joins TRBV5-1 and TRBJ2-1, with a weak D call TRBD2 (5 bases). V lost 1 base to trimming and J lost 0 bases, with 14 bases between them. This CDR3 comprises 17 residues. The germline V gene has CDR1 SGHRS and CDR2 YFSETQ.

V is TRBV5-8 and J is TRBJ2-2; D is tentatively TRBD1 or TRBD2 (5 bases each). The CDR3 runs to 16 residues. The germline V gene has CDR1 SGHTS and CDR2 YDEGEE. V lost 4 bases, J lost 4 bases, and 17 bases lay in between. The CDR3 here is CASSEEYGTGTGELFF. CDR3 coding DNA: TGTGCCAGCAGCGAGGAGTACGGGACGGGCACCGGGGAGCTGTTTTTT.

The rearrangement uses TRBV6-4 and TRBJ2-3; tentative D call: TRBD1 (5 bases). The V end lost 0 bases, the J end lost 6 bases, and 16 bases lay between the germline ends. The germline gives CDR1 MRHNA, CDR2 SNTAGT. The CDR3 is made up of 16 amino acids. CDR3 DNA sequence: TGTGCCAGCAGTGACTCGAGGCAGGGCGGTTGTGATACGCAGTATTTT. Residues: CASSDSRQGGCDTQYF.

The chain recombines TRBV18 with TRBJ1-2; perhaps TRBD1 as D (5 bases). The CDR3 consists of 14 residues. Trimming removed 5 bases from V and 2 bases from J, with 12 bases in between. In germline, CDR1 is KGHSH, CDR2 LQKENI. The CDR3 reads CASSEVEGNYGYTF. The CDR3 DNA sequence: TGTGCCAGCTCAGAAGTGGAGGGGAACTATGGCTACACCTTC.

The V call is TRBV30, the J call TRBJ1-1; D possibly corresponds to TRBD1 (6 bases). The ends were cut back, 3 bases at V and 1 base at J, with 15 bases in the middle. Per germline, CDR1 GTSNPN and CDR2 SVGIG (reference sequence). The CDR3 covers 15 residues. Here the CDR3 reads CAWRQGTDGNTEAFF. The CDR3 DNA sequence: TGTGCCTGGAGGCAGGGGACGGATGGGAACACTGAAGCTTTCTTT. Based on the CDR3 plus reference TRBV30 and TRBJ1-1, the full variable domain is SQTIHQWPATLVQPVGSPLSLECTVEGTSNPNLYWYRQAAGRGLQLLFYSVGIGQISSEVPQNLSASRPQDRQFILSSKKLLLSDSGFYLCAWRQGTDGNTEAFFGQGTRLTVV.